These 21 T cell receptor beta chains were all obtained from the same sample, sequenced in a study of T cell responses to AZD1222 COVID-19 vaccine (dated by TCRdb to the early 2020s). Receptor libraries were prepared by the immunoSEQ multiplex PCR assay. TCRdb carries this immuneACCESS record with in-frame sequences only. Its versions omit some clonotypes, under half of them owing to an unresolved V gene in the studies checked, with the rest unexplained. The sample table shows some 150,000 clones, and around 88% are seen once. 3% to 4% of the sample goes to the ten largest clones. The intended sense of this specimen's time point label: baseline before first vaccination. The treatment or condition label, as the study defines it: meningococcal conjugate vaccine given as trial control. The specimen comprised peripheral blood, sampled on day 0 of MenACWY control vaccination. The receptors derive from an adult in good health.

CDR3 nucleotide sequence: TGTGCCAGCAGTGAGGGACTAGCGGGAGTCTACGAGCAGTACTTC. It specifies CASSEGLAGVYEQYF. The rearrangement joins TRBV6-1 to TRBJ2-7; TRBD2 aligns across 14 bases. With 3 bases clipped from V and 3 bases from J, the junction kept 1 base outside the gene matches. CDR1 is MNHNS and CDR2 is SASEGT in the germline V gene. The CDR3 contains 15 residues.

CDR3 bases: TGCGCCAGCAGCTCGGCGGGTATGAACACTGAAGCTTTCTTT. This translates into CASSSAGMNTEAFF. The chain employs TRBV5-1 and TRBJ1-1, with D hard to call. In germline, CDR1 is SGHRS, CDR2 YFSETQ. Trimming removed 3 bases from V and 0 bases from J, with 9 bases in between. The length of the CDR3 is 14 residues.

The V and J genes are TRBV7-9 and TRBJ1-2, with a weak D call TRBD1 (5 bases). This CDR3 has 13 amino acids. Germline assignment: CDR1 SEHNR and CDR2 FQNEAQ (reference sequence). V was cut by 2 bases and J by 7 bases, with 11 bases left in between. CDR3 DNA sequence: TGTGCCAGCAGCTTATGGGGCCTAGTTGGCTACACCTTC. Its translation is CASSLWGLVGYTF.

This clone was observed a single time. The chain links TRBV9 to TRBJ2-1, with D hard to call. V lost 0 bases and J lost 8, with 9 bases in between. Germline CDR1 and CDR2: SGDLS and YYNGEE. CDR3 length: 13 residues. The chain's CDR3 is CASSVGQDHEQFF. CDR3 DNA sequence: TGTGCCAGCAGCGTAGGGCAGGACCATGAGCAGTTCTTC.

Note on this clone: The identical CDR3 is also encoded by other nucleotide sequences in the sample. The chain combines TRBV12-3 or TRBV12-4 with TRBJ2-3; D not resolved. The CDR3 sequence is 11 residues long. V lost 3 bases and J 3 bases, leaving 1 base between the germline ends. CDR3 nucleotide sequence: TGTGCCAGCAGTTTGACAGATACGCAGTATTTT. It translates to CASSLTDTQYF.

The chain joins TRBV10-3 to TRBJ1-5; tentatively, D is TRBD1 (5 bases). Trimming shortened V by 0 bases and J by 3 bases, and 9 bases separated the two germline ends. The CDR3 extends over 15 amino acids. Germline assignment: CDR1 ENHRY and CDR2 SYGVKD. CDR3 amino acids: CAISESDIPNQPQHF. In DNA, the CDR3 is TGTGCCATCAGTGAGTCGGACATTCCCAATCAGCCCCAGCATTTT.

The chain couples TRBV19 to TRBJ2-7; perhaps D is TRBD1 or TRBD2 (6 bases each). Germline V gene sequence: CDR1 LNHDA, CDR2 SQIVND (reference sequence). Trimming shortened V by 3 bases and J by 1 base, and 10 bases separated the two germline ends. This CDR3 region has 14 residues. The CDR3 spells CASSMGGQSYEQYF. In DNA, the CDR3 is TGTGCCAGTAGTATGGGAGGACAGTCCTACGAGCAGTACTTC.

The V gene is TRBV6-2 or TRBV6-3, the J gene TRBJ2-1, with 7 bases aligning to TRBD1. Germline CDR1 MNHEY, CDR2 SVGEGT. This CDR3 contains 16 residues. V gave up 5 bases and J gave up 3 bases; unmatched junction bases: 10. This CDR3 reads CASSTNHGTDYNEQFF. CDR3 DNA sequence: TGTGCCAGCAGTACGAACCACGGGACAGACTACAATGAGCAGTTCTTC.

The chain couples TRBV6-5 to TRBJ1-1; D uncertain. This CDR3 is 14 amino acids long. The germline V and J ends were trimmed by 10 bases and 8 bases, with 23 bases remaining between them. Germline V lookup: CDR1 MNHEY, CDR2 SVGAGI. This CDR3 is CATITPRGRSEAFF. CDR3 nucleotides: TGTGCCACGATAACTCCACGGGGTCGCAGCGAAGCTTTCTTT.

V is TRBV28 and J is TRBJ1-5, with D maybe TRBD1 (6 bases). V lost 3 bases to trimming and J lost 3 bases, with 18 bases between them. Germline V gene lookup returns CDR1 MDHEN and CDR2 SYDVKM. This CDR3 has 17 residues. CDR3 sequence (DNA): TGTGCCAGCAGTTTCTGGGGGGCGAGAGCCTCCAATCAGCCCCAGCATTTT. Protein product: CASSFWGARASNQPQHF.

The chain joins TRBV1 to TRBJ1-1. TRBV1 is labeled a pseudogene. The CDR3 is 14 amino acids. The chain's CDR3 is CTPTDGVGVTEAFF. The CDR3, as DNA: TGCACCCCTACCGATGGGGTGGGCGTCACTGAAGCTTTCTTT.

This chain joins TRBV10-3 and TRBJ2-7; D unresolved. The CDR3 extends over 16 amino acids. Looked up from germline, CDR1 is ENHRY and CDR2 is SYGVKD. V dropped 3 bases and J dropped 4 bases, with 19 bases sitting between them. The CDR3 region is CAISDAGRQISYEQYF. The DNA for the CDR3 is TGTGCCATCAGTGACGCCGGCAGACAAATCTCGTACGAGCAGTACTTC.

The chain uses TRBV19 and TRBJ1-1, with D uncertain. The germline V and J ends were trimmed by 3 bases and 4 bases, with 21 bases remaining between them. There are 17 residues in the CDR3. CDR1 is LNHDA, CDR2 SQIVND, per germline (reference sequence). The CDR3 loop is CASSILIDSARGTEAFF. DNA of the CDR3: TGTGCCAGTAGTATCCTAATAGACTCGGCTCGGGGCACTGAAGCTTTCTTT.

This clone was counted a single time. V usage is TRBV12-3 or TRBV12-4 and J usage is TRBJ1-4; D is uncertain. The V and J ends lost 5 bases and 13 bases respectively, with 14 bases between them. The CDR3 length is 12 residues. The CDR3 region has the DNA TGTGCCAGCAGTCCCCTCAACCAAGGACTGTTTTTT. It is translated as CASSPLNQGLFF.

The V and J genes are TRBV7-6 and TRBJ1-3, with a tentative D call TRBD1 (5 bases). CDR3 length equals 15 residues. Trimming removed 5 bases from V and 0 bases from J, with 11 bases in between. The germline CDR1 and CDR2 sequences are SGHVS and FNYEAQ. CDR3 sequence (DNA): TGTGCCAGCAGCCCGGGACCGAACTCTGGAAACACCATATATTTT. It specifies CASSPGPNSGNTIYF.

Worth noting for this clone: This specimen includes other DNA sequences encoding the same CDR3. This chain connects TRBV6-2 or TRBV6-3 to TRBJ2-3; TRBD2 matches 10 bases. CDR1 and CDR2 (germline): MNHEY, SVGEGT. Germline trimming cut 2 bases from V and 2 bases from J; bases unmatched to any gene: 1. The CDR3 extends over 15 amino acids. CDR3 DNA sequence: TGTGCCAGCAGTTACAGCGGGGGGGCCACAGATACGCAGTATTTT. It specifies CASSYSGGATDTQYF.

The table lists this clone with a count of one. V gene TRBV4-2 combines with J gene TRBJ2-7; 10 nucleotides align to TRBD1. V gave up 3 bases and J gave up 6 bases; unmatched junction bases: 11. Germline V gene data show CDR1 as LGHNA and CDR2 as YNFKEQ. The CDR3 runs 16 residues. The CDR3 region has the DNA TGTGCCAGCAGCCAGATCGGACAGGGGGAGCCCTTCGAGCAGTACTTC. Amino acid sequence: CASSQIGQGEPFEQYF.

The genes are TRBV7-2 and TRBJ2-7, with D unclear. Deletions cut 8 bases from V and 3 bases from J, with 20 bases between. Germline CDR1 reads SGHTA; CDR2 reads FQGNSA. The CDR3 is 15 residues long. The chain's CDR3 is CASQLTIGRFYEQYF. DNA of the CDR3: TGTGCCAGCCAATTAACCATTGGACGATTCTACGAGCAGTACTTC.

The CDR3 protein is CASSILGQGPYEQYF. In DNA, the CDR3 is TGTGCCAGTAGTATCTTGGGGCAGGGTCCCTACGAGCAGTACTTC. V and J are TRBV19 and TRBJ2-7; possible D gene TRBD1, 5 bases. Germline V CDR1 and CDR2: LNHDA, SQIVND (reference sequence). This CDR3 comprises 15 residues. The V and J ends lost 3 bases and 2 bases respectively, with 14 bases between them.

The genes are TRBV15 and TRBJ1-5, with no clear D. Per the germline V gene, CDR1 is LNHNV and CDR2 is YYDKDF (reference sequence). This CDR3 is built from 15 residues. Trimming cost V 5 bases and J 0 bases, with 11 bases left between them. As DNA, the CDR3 is TGTGCCACCAGCGGGAGACGGGATAGCAATCAGCCCCAGCATTTT. Its translation is CATSGRRDSNQPQHF.

This chain's CDR3 is CAISQQGRDYGYTF. CDR3 sequence (DNA): TGTGCCATCAGCCAACAGGGGAGGGACTATGGCTACACCTTC. The chain carries TRBV10-3 and TRBJ1-2, with 7 bases identical to TRBD1. The germline CDR1 and CDR2 sequences are ENHRY and SYGVKD. Trimming took 6 bases from V and 3 from J; bases not matched to a gene: 7. The CDR3 is made up of 14 amino acids.